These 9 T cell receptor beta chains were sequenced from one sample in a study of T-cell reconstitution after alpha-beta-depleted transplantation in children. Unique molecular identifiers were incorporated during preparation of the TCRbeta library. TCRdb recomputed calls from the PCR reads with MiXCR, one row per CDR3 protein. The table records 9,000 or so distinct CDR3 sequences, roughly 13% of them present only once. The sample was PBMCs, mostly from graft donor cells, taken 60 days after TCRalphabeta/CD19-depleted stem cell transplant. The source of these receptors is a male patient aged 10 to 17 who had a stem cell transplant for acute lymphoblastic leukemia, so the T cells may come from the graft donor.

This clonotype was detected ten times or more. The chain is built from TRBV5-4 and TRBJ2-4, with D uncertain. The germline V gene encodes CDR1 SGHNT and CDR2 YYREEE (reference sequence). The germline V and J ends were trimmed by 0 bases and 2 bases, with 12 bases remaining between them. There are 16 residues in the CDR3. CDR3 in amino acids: CASSLDRYYSKNIQYF. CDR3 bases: TGTGCCAGCAGCTTGGATCGGTACTACTCCAAAAACATTCAGTACTTC.

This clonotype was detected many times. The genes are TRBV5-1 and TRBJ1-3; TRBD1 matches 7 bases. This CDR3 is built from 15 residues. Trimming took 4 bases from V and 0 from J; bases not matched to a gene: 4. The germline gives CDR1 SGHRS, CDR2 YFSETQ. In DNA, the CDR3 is TGCGCCAGCAGCACGGGACAGAGCTCTGGAAACACCATATATTTT. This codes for CASSTGQSSGNTIYF. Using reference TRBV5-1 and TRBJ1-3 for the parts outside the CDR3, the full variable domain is KAGVTQTPRYLIKTRGQQVTLSCSPISGHRSVSWYQQTPGQGLQFLFEYFSETQRNKGNFPGRFSGRQFSNSRSEMNVSTLELGDSALYLCASSTGQSSGNTIYFGEGSWLTVV.

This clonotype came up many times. The CDR3 DNA reads as TGTGCCAGCAGCCTGGGACAGGCGTACAATGAGCAGTTCTTC. Translating gives CASSLGQAYNEQFF. The J gene is TRBJ2-1, the V gene TRBV7-9, with 8 nucleotides matching TRBD1. With 5 bases clipped from V and 4 bases from J, the junction kept 4 bases outside the gene matches. The CDR3 loop spans 14 amino acids. In germline, CDR1 is SEHNR, CDR2 FQNEAQ (reference sequence).

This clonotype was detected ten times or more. The CDR3 DNA follows: TGTGCCAGCTCACCTCGGACTAGCGACTACAATGAGCAGTTCTTC. This translates into CASSPRTSDYNEQFF. The chain links TRBV18 to TRBJ2-1; 9 nucleotides line up with TRBD2. CDR3 length equals 15 residues. With 3 bases clipped from V and 3 bases from J, the junction kept 3 bases outside the gene matches. Germline CDR1 is KGHSH and CDR2 is LQKENI.

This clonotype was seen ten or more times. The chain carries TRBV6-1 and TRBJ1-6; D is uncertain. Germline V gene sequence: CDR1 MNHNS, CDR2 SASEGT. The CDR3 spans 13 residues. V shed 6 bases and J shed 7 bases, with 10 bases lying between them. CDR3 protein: CASRTGLNSPLHF. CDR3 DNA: TGTGCCAGCAGAACGGGGTTGAATTCACCCCTCCACTTT.

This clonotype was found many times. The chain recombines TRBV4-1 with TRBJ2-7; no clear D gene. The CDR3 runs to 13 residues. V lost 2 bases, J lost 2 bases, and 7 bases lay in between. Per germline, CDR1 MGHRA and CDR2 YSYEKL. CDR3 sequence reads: CASSQPPTYEQYF. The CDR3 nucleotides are TGCGCCAGCAGCCAACCACCCACCTACGAGCAGTACTTC.

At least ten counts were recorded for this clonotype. CDR3 nucleotides: TGTGCCAGCAGCTTAGGAAGGGGGTTGGGTGAAAAACTGTTTTTT. Protein product: CASSLGRGLGEKLFF. The V call is TRBV7-2, the J call TRBJ1-4, with D possibly being TRBD1 (6 bases). The CDR3 consists of 15 residues. Germline values: CDR1 SGHTA, CDR2 FQGNSA. V lost 1 base, J lost 7 bases, and 13 bases lay in between. The full variable domain, its missing parts supplied by reference TRBV7-2 and TRBJ1-4, is GAGVSQSPSNKVTEKGKDVELRCDPISGHTALYWYRQSLGQGLEFLIYFQGNSAPDKSGLPSDRFSAERTGGSVSTLTIQRTQQEDSAVYLCASSLGRGLGEKLFFGSGTQLSVL.

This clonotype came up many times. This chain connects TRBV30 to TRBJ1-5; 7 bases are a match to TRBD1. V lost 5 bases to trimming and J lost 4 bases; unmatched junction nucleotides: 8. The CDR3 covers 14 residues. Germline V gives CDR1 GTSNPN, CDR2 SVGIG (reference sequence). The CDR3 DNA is TGTGCCTGGTCTGAGGGCAGGGGGAATCAGCCCCAGCATTTT. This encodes CAWSEGRGNQPQHF.

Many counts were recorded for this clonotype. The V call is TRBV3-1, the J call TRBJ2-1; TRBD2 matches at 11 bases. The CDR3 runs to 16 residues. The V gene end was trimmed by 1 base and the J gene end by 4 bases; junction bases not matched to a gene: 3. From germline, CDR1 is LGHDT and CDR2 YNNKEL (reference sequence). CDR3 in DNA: TGTGCCAGCAGCCAAGGGACTAGCGGGCTTTACAATGAGCAGTTCTTC. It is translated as CASSQGTSGLYNEQFF.